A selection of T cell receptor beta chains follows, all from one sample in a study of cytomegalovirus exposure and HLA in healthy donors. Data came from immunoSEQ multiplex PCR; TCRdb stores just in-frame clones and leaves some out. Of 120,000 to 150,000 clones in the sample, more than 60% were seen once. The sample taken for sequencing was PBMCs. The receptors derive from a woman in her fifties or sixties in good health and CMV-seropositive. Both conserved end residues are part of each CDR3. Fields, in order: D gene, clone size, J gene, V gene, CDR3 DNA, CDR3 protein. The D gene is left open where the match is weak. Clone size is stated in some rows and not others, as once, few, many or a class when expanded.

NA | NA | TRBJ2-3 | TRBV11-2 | TGTGCCAGCAGCGGAAGAGGAAGCACAGATACGCAGTATTTT | CASSGRGSTDTQYF
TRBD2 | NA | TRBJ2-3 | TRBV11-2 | TGTGCCAGCAGCTCATATAGCGGGGGATACACAGATACGCAGTATTTT | CASSSYSGGYTDTQYF
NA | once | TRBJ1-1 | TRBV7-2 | TGTGCCAGCAGCTTAGTAGGGAGGGGAAACACTGAAGCTTTCTTT | CASSLVGRGNTEAFF
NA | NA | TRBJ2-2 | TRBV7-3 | TGTGCCAGCAGCTTAGGGACAACCCCCGGGGAGCTGTTTTTT | CASSLGTTPGELFF
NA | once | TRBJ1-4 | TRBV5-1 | TGCGCCAGCAGCCCGGGAGAAAAACTGTTTTTT | CASSPGEKLFF
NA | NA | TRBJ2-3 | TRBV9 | TGTGCCAGCGGGCGGAGGGAAGATACGCAGTATTTT | CASGRREDTQYF
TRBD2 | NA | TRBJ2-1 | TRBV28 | TGTGCCAGCACTCTTAGCGGGGGGGCTACCCAAAATCGGCAGTTCTTC | CASTLSGGATQNRQFF
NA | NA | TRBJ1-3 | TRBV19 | TGTGCCAGTAGTCCCCCGACAGAGGGAAACACCATATATTTT | CASSPPTEGNTIYF
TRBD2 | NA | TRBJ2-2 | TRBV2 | TGTGCCAGCAGAGGGACTAGCGGGGGGATAAACACCGGGGAGCTGTTTTTT | CASRGTSGGINTGELFF
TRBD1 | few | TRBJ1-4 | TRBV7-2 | TGTGCCAGCAGTCGTAATACAGGGGGCGGTGAAAAACTGTTTTTT | CASSRNTGGGEKLFF
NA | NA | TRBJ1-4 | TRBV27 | TGTGCCAGCAGTTTACAACAGGGTAATGAAAAACTGTTTTTT | CASSLQQGNEKLFF
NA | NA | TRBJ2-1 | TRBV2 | TGTGCCAGCAGGGTGACAAACTACAATGAGCAGTTCTTC | CASRVTNYNEQFF
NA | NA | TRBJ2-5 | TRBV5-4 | TGTGCCAGCAGCCGACCAACAGGGACGCCGGTCCGGGAGACCCAGTACTTC | CASSRPTGTPVRETQYF
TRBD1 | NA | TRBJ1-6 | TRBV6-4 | TGTGCCAGCAGAAACAGGGGGGGAAATTCACCCCTCCACTTT | CASRNRGGNSPLHF
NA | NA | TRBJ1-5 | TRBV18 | TGTGCCAGCTCACCACCCGATCAGCCCCAGCATTTT | CASSPPDQPQHF
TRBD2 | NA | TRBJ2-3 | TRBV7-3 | TGTGCCAGCACCCAACTAGCGGGGGGCCAACATACGCAGTATTTT | CASTQLAGGQHTQYF
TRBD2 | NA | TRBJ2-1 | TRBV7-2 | TGTGCCAGCAGCTTCGGGGGACTAGGCTCCTACAATGAGCAGTTCTTC | CASSFGGLGSYNEQFF
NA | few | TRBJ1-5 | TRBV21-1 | TGTGCCAGCAGCAGCCGGGACAGGGATCAGCCCCAGCATTTT | CASSSRDRDQPQHF
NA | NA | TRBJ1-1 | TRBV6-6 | TGTGCCAGCAGAGGGGCGGGGTCTGAAGCTTTCTTT | CASRGAGSEAFF
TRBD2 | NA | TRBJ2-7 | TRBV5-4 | TGTGCCAGCAGCCGAGCGGGATTTTACGAGCAGTACTTC | CASSRAGFYEQYF
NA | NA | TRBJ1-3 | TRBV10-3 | TGTGCCATCAGTTCCCAGGATTCTACTGGAAACACCATATATTTT | CAISSQDSTGNTIYF
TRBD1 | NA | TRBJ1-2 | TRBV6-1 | TGTGCCAGCACCCCGGGACAGGGGGCCGGCTACACCTTC | CASTPGQGAGYTF
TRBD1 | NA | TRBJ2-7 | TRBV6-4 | TGTGCCAGCAGGGGCGACAGGGGATTGGACGAGCAGTACTTC | CASRGDRGLDEQYF
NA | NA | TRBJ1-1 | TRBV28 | TGTGCCAGCAGTTTCCGGGAACGGAGGACTGAAGCTTTCTTT | CASSFRERRTEAFF
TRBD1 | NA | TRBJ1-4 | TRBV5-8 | TGTGCCAGCAGCCGGGGACAGAGTAGTGAAAAACTGTTTTTT | CASSRGQSSEKLFF
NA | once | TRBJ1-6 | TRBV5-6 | TGTGCCAGCAGCTTACCCATCGGGACCCTCCACTTT | CASSLPIGTLHF
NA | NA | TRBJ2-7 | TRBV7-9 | TGTGCCAGCAGCCCCACAGGTTACGAGCAGTACTTC | CASSPTGYEQYF
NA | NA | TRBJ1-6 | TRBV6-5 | TGTGCCAGCCTGAGCTCCTATAATTCACCCCTCCACTTT | CASLSSYNSPLHF
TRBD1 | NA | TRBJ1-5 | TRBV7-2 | TGTGCCAGCAGCCGGACAGGTCTAAATCAGCCCCAGCATTTT | CASSRTGLNQPQHF